A single sample gave rise to the 28 T cell receptor beta chains below, sequenced in a study of cytomegalovirus exposure and HLA in healthy donors. Use of 60 Vbeta and 13 Jbeta primers characterized the PCR. Repertoires were generated with immunoSEQ multiplex PCR, while TCRdb's copy carries only in-frame clones and drops some. Counted here are 150,000 or so clones, more than 80% occurring once; the ten biggest clones make up around 4.7%. Sequencing was performed on PBMCs. The receptors shown here come from a woman younger than 35 in good health and CMV-seropositive.

Note on this clone: At one of its ends the junction is not consistent with the germline gene, which may arise from a read error. V gene TRBV7-4 combines with J gene TRBJ1-5; TRBD1 is a possible D gene (6 bases). There are 12 residues in the CDR3. Germline values: CDR1 SGHVT, CDR2 SQSDAQ. The CDR3 loop reads CSSSFRGQPQHF. Here the CDR3 DNA reads TGTTCCAGCAGCTTCAGGGGTCAGCCCCAGCATTTT.

This rearrangement joins TRBV7-2 to TRBJ2-5, with 11 bases matching TRBD2. After removal of 5 bases from V and 2 bases from J, the junction contained 7 bases not matched to a gene. The CDR3 is 16 residues long. Germline-derived CDR1 and CDR2 are SGHTA and FQGNSA. CDR3 DNA sequence: TGTGCCAGCAGCACAAGGGTAGCGGGGGGGCAAGAGACCCAGTACTTC. Translated, it gives CASSTRVAGGQETQYF. The full variable domain, its missing parts supplied by reference TRBV7-2 and TRBJ2-5, is GAGVSQSPSNKVTEKGKDVELRCDPISGHTALYWYRQSLGQGLEFLIYFQGNSAPDKSGLPSDRFSAERTGGSVSTLTIQRTQQEDSAVYLCASSTRVAGGQETQYFGPGTRLLVL.

The chain combines TRBV5-1 with TRBJ2-7; D possibly corresponds to TRBD1 (6 bases). The germline V gene encodes CDR1 SGHRS and CDR2 YFSETQ. This CDR3 comprises 14 residues. Deletions cut 0 bases from V and 3 bases from J, with 10 bases between. The CDR3 nucleotides are TGCGCCAGCAGCTTGGCGACAGGCCGCTACGAGCAGTACTTC. Its translation: CASSLATGRYEQYF.

This clone was detected only once. This chain connects TRBV18 to TRBJ2-7, with D tentatively TRBD2 (6 bases). CDR3 length: 16 amino acids. Trimming removed 0 bases at V and 0 bases at J, with 12 bases between. Per germline, CDR1 KGHSH and CDR2 LQKENI. The CDR3 reads CASSPPGRGSSYEQYF. For the CDR3, the DNA is TGTGCCAGCTCACCACCGGGCCGGGGGAGCTCCTACGAGCAGTACTTC.

V usage is TRBV6-1 and J usage is TRBJ2-7, with 7 bases identical to TRBD1. The CDR3 is 13 residues long. After removal of 6 bases from V and 4 bases from J, the junction contained 6 bases not matched to a gene. Germline CDR1 is MNHNS and CDR2 is SASEGT. The CDR3 loop reads CASRRQGSYEQYF. DNA of the CDR3: TGTGCCAGCAGGAGACAGGGTTCGTACGAGCAGTACTTC.

V is TRBV7-9 and J is TRBJ2-3; TRBD1 is a possible D gene (6 bases). The V gene's germline CDR1 is SEHNR and CDR2 FQNEAQ (reference sequence). The CDR3 is 14 amino acids. Trimming removed 5 bases from V and 4 bases from J, with 13 bases in between. The CDR3 spells CASSIRDIPDTQYF. The DNA of the CDR3 is TGTGCCAGCAGCATCCGGGACATTCCAGATACGCAGTATTTT. Full variable domain (remainder filled in from reference TRBV7-9 and TRBJ2-3): DTGVSQNPRHKITKRGQNVTFRCDPISEHNRLYWYRQTLGQGPEFLTYFQNEAQLEKSRLLSDRFSAERPKGSFSTLEIQRTEQGDSAMYLCASSIRDIPDTQYFGPGTRLTVL.

V usage is TRBV11-2 and J usage is TRBJ2-7, with D perhaps TRBD2 (6 bases). Germline values: CDR1 SGHAT, CDR2 FQNNGV. V shed 0 bases and J shed 9 bases, with 18 bases lying between them. This CDR3 contains 15 residues. CDR3 sequence reads: CASSLDLGGGLGQYF. The CDR3 DNA sequence: TGTGCCAGCAGCTTAGACCTGGGGGGTGGACTGGGGCAGTACTTC. Using reference TRBV11-2 and TRBJ2-7 for the parts outside the CDR3, the full variable domain is EAGVAQSPRYKIIEKRQSVAFWCNPISGHATLYWYQQILGQGPKLLIQFQNNGVVDDSQLPKDRFSAERLKGVDSTLKIQPAKLEDSAVYLCASSLDLGGGLGQYFGPGTRLTVT.

This chain connects TRBV6-5 to TRBJ1-2, with 12 nucleotides matching TRBD1. CDR3 length: 14 amino acids. J was trimmed by 7 bases and V by 6 bases; bases with no gene match: 6. Germline assignment: CDR1 MNHEY and CDR2 SVGAGI. The CDR3 protein is CASRHGDRGLGYTF. The CDR3 DNA reads as TGTGCCAGCAGGCACGGGGACAGGGGGCTTGGCTACACCTTC.

The V and J genes are TRBV19 and TRBJ2-7; TRBD1 aligns across 8 bases. The CDR3 contains 16 residues. V trimming: 4 bases; J trimming: 2 bases; junction bases outside the gene matches: 10. The germline CDR1 and CDR2 sequences are LNHDA and SQIVND (reference sequence). In DNA form, the CDR3 reads TGTGCCAGTAGTACGCAGGGGGCCTTAAGGACCTACGAGCAGTACTTC. Protein sequence: CASSTQGALRTYEQYF.

V gene TRBV9 combines with J gene TRBJ2-3; 11 bases match TRBD1. Germline CDR1 SGDLS, CDR2 YYNGEE. This CDR3 has 16 residues. The junction had 8 bases not matched to a gene; V was cut back by 4 bases and J by 4 bases. The CDR3 region is CASSPRGDRGADTQYF. The DNA of the CDR3 is TGTGCCAGCAGCCCCCGCGGGGACAGGGGGGCAGATACGCAGTATTTT.

V usage is TRBV6-4 and J usage is TRBJ2-3; TRBD1 aligns across 7 bases. The CDR3 has 16 amino acids. Trimming took 2 bases from V and 4 from J; bases not matched to a gene: 9. Germline V gene sequence: CDR1 MRHNA, CDR2 SNTAGT. CDR3 nucleotides: TGTGCCAGCAGTGACCGTACAGGGGTTGGGGCAGATACGCAGTATTTT. Protein product: CASSDRTGVGADTQYF.

This chain joins TRBV5-6 and TRBJ2-1; 11 bases are shared with TRBD2. This CDR3 has 15 amino acids. Germline-derived CDR1 and CDR2 are SGHDT and YYEEEE. The trim removed 4 bases at V and 7 bases at J, leaving 7 bases unmatched. The CDR3: CASSLMTSGANEQFF. The CDR3, as DNA: TGTGCCAGCAGCCTCATGACTAGCGGGGCGAATGAGCAGTTCTTC.

The CDR3 here is CASSWNRESGNTIYF. In DNA, the CDR3 is TGTGCCAGCAGCTGGAACAGGGAGTCTGGAAACACCATATATTTT. The chain employs TRBV5-6 and TRBJ1-3, with D perhaps matching TRBD1 (6 bases). The CDR3 is 15 amino acids. The V gene's germline CDR1 is SGHDT and CDR2 YYEEEE. Deletions cut 3 bases from V and 1 base from J, with 11 bases between.

V gene TRBV7-9 combines with J gene TRBJ2-5, with 7 bases aligning to TRBD1. Germline CDR1 and CDR2: SEHNR and FQNEAQ (reference sequence). Trimming cost V 3 bases and J 3 bases; bases outside gene matches: 13. The CDR3 consists of 17 residues. CDR3 DNA sequence: TGTGCCAGCAGCTTGGGGTCGGGCAGGGGGAACGAAGAGACCCAGTACTTC. Translating gives CASSLGSGRGNEETQYF.

The chain carries TRBV28 and TRBJ2-2; 11 bases agree with TRBD1. Germline CDR1 reads MDHEN; CDR2 reads SYDVKM. The CDR3 extends over 17 amino acids. The ends lost 6 bases at V and 4 bases at J; junction bases unmatched: 10. This CDR3 reads CASSSRSGTGGTGELFF. The CDR3 DNA reads TGTGCCAGCAGCTCTAGATCCGGGACAGGGGGCACCGGGGAGCTGTTTTTT.

Comment on this clone: Relative to the germline gene, one junction end is altered; a read error may explain this. The rearrangement uses TRBV5-1 and TRBJ1-2; TRBD1 is a possible D gene (6 bases). Germline V CDR1 and CDR2: SGHRS, YFSETQ. There are 11 residues in the CDR3. The CDR3 region has the DNA TGCGCCAGCAGCTTGGAGGGGACATACTCCTTC. Translated, it gives CASSLEGTYSF. The full variable domain, rest sourced from reference TRBV5-1 and TRBJ1-2, is KAGVTQTPRYLIKTRGQQVTLSCSPISGHRSVSWYQQTPGQGLQFLFEYFSETQRNKGNFPGRFSGRQFSNSRSEMNVSTLELGDSALYLCASSLEGTYSFGSGTRLTVV.

V usage is TRBV4-1 and J usage is TRBJ2-5; maybe TRBD1 (7 bases). CDR1 MGHRA and CDR2 YSYEKL come from the germline V gene. The ends were cut back, 1 base at V and 2 bases at J, with 11 bases in the middle. This CDR3 is built from 15 residues. This CDR3 is CASSQGRGLQETQYF. The CDR3, as DNA: TGCGCCAGCAGCCAAGGGAGGGGGCTTCAAGAGACCCAGTACTTC.

This clone was recorded once. V and J are TRBV4-3 and TRBJ1-5; D may be TRBD1 (6 bases). Germline lookup yields CDR1 LGHNA and CDR2 YSLEER. Deletions cut 0 bases from V and 4 bases from J, with 13 bases between. The CDR3 contains 16 residues. The CDR3 here is CASSQDRGNQNQPQHF. CDR3 DNA sequence: TGCGCCAGCAGCCAAGATAGGGGGAACCAAAATCAGCCCCAGCATTTT.

Here the CDR3 reads CASSIDNSRQAPEAFF. In nucleotides, the CDR3 is TGTGCCAGTAGTATAGATAACTCGAGACAGGCGCCTGAAGCTTTCTTT. The chain joins TRBV19 to TRBJ1-1; the D gene is possibly TRBD1 (6 bases). V gave up 0 bases and J gave up 6 bases, with 17 bases separating them. There are 16 residues in the CDR3. Germline V lookup: CDR1 LNHDA, CDR2 SQIVND (reference sequence).

The rearrangement links TRBV7-9 to TRBJ1-2; tentative D call: TRBD1 (5 bases). V was cut by 6 bases and J by 5 bases, with 25 bases left in between. The CDR3 runs 17 residues. Germline CDR1 reads SEHNR; CDR2 reads FQNEAQ (reference sequence). CDR3 sequence reads: CASSATSFGGGLYGYTF. The CDR3 DNA reads TGTGCCAGCAGTGCCACCTCATTTGGGGGAGGACTATATGGCTACACCTTC.

The chain joins TRBV5-4 to TRBJ1-6; possibly TRBD1 for D (5 bases). CDR3 length equals 14 residues. Trimming left V 0 bases short and J 8 bases short, with 9 bases between. The germline V gene has CDR1 SGHNT and CDR2 YYREEE (reference sequence). In DNA, the CDR3 is TGTGCCAGCAGCTTGGGAGACAGATATTCACCCCTCCACTTT. It is translated as CASSLGDRYSPLHF. Together with reference TRBV5-4 and TRBJ1-6, the CDR3 gives the full variable domain: ETGVTQSPTHLIKTRGQQVTLRCSSQSGHNTVSWYQQALGQGPQFIFQYYREEENGRGNFPPRFSGLQFPNYSSELNVNALELDDSALYLCASSLGDRYSPLHFGNGTRLTVT.

V gene TRBV29-1 combines with J gene TRBJ2-3; TRBD1 might be the D (5 bases). Trimming left V 7 bases short and J 4 bases short, with 12 bases between. CDR3 length: 12 residues. The germline V gene has CDR1 SQVTM and CDR2 ANQGSEA. The CDR3 sequence: CSAGNRADTQYF. Here the CDR3 DNA reads TGCAGCGCAGGGAACAGAGCAGATACGCAGTATTTT.

A remark on this clone: The junction does not match germline at one end; this may be a read error. The chain employs TRBV4-2 and TRBJ2-7, with 9 positions matching TRBD1. CDR1 is LGHNA, CDR2 YNFKEQ, per germline. The CDR3 spans 14 residues. CDR3 protein: CASSPWGLGQGTLF. CDR3 DNA: TGTGCCAGCAGCCCCTGGGGGCTAGGACAGGGGACCCTCTTC.

V gene TRBV7-3 combines with J gene TRBJ2-2, with D perhaps TRBD1 (6 bases). CDR3 length: 14 amino acids. Germline loops: CDR1 SGHTA, CDR2 FQGTGA. V dropped 2 bases and J dropped 7 bases, with 11 bases sitting between them. CDR3 sequence (DNA): TGTGCCAGCAGCTTACCAGGGGCGGGCGGGGAGCTGTTTTTT. Protein product: CASSLPGAGGELFF.

The chain joins TRBV5-1 to TRBJ2-3; D uncertain. This CDR3 has 12 residues. Germline V gene lookup returns CDR1 SGHRS and CDR2 YFSETQ. V shed 3 bases and J shed 9 bases, with 11 bases lying between them. The CDR3 region is CASSSPSVTQYF. CDR3 nucleotides: TGCGCCAGCAGCTCTCCATCGGTAACGCAGTATTTT.

This chain uses TRBV6-5 with TRBJ2-7, with D unclear. This CDR3 has 16 residues. The V and J ends lost 0 bases and 0 bases respectively, with 12 bases between them. The germline V gene encodes CDR1 MNHEY and CDR2 SVGAGI. CDR3 sequence: CASSYSAPLYSYEQYF. CDR3 sequence (DNA): TGTGCCAGCAGTTACTCGGCACCCTTATACTCCTACGAGCAGTACTTC.

The chain employs TRBV30 and TRBJ1-1; no clear D gene. The CDR3 has 15 amino acids. CDR1 GTSNPN and CDR2 SVGIG come from the germline V gene (reference sequence). Trimming cost V 0 bases and J 1 base, with 12 bases left between them. CDR3 protein: CAWSVLGPENTEAFF. CDR3 nucleotides: TGTGCCTGGAGTGTACTAGGACCGGAGAACACTGAAGCTTTCTTT.

This chain connects TRBV15 to TRBJ2-3, with D possibly matching TRBD2 (6 bases). CDR1 and CDR2 (germline): LNHNV, YYDKDF (reference sequence). Trimming removed 1 base at V and 2 bases at J, with 7 bases between. This CDR3 is 14 amino acids long. CDR3 amino acids: CATSRAGVTDTQYF. The CDR3 nucleotides are TGTGCCACCAGCAGAGCGGGGGTCACAGATACGCAGTATTTT.